This TCR beta chain was sequenced in a study of blood T cell repertoires in COVID-19. About the study: Acute-phase and convalescent COVID-19 samples originated in the United States, Italy and Spain.

CDR1 is SGHRS and CDR2 is YFSETQ in the germline V gene. V gave up 0 bases and J gave up 5 bases; unmatched junction bases: 5. The CDR3 is 15 amino acids. This clone was counted a few times. In the authors' workflow: Estimation of nucleated cell counts was performed using reference gene primer amplification. Here immunoSEQ multiplex PCR was the method, and the copy in TCRdb shows in-frame clones only, minus some. For V, J and clone size, that table is used; D and trimming come from the DNA. The table shows some 52,000 clones, with approximately 80% occurring only once. J is TRBJ2-1 and V is TRBV5-1; 7 bases match TRBD2. What was sequenced was peripheral blood. The receptor was derived from a man aged 45 to 65 with acute or convalescent COVID-19. The CDR3 coding sequence is TGCGCCAGCAGCTTGGGTCGCGGGGGTGACAATGAGCAGTTCTTC. Its protein product is CASSLGRGGDNEQFF.